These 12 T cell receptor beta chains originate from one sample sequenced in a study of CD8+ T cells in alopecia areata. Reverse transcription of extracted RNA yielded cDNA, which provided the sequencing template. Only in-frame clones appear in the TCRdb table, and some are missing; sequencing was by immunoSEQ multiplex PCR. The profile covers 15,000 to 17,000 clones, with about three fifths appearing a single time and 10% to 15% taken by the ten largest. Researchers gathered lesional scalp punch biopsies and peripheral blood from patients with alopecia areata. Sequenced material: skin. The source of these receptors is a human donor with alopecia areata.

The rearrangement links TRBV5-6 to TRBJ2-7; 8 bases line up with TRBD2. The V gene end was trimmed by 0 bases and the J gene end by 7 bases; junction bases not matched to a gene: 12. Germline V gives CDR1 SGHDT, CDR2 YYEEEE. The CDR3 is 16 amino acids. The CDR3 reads CASSLVGGRPSTEQYF. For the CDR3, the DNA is TGTGCCAGCAGCTTGGTTGGCGGGAGGCCTTCCACAGAGCAGTACTTC.

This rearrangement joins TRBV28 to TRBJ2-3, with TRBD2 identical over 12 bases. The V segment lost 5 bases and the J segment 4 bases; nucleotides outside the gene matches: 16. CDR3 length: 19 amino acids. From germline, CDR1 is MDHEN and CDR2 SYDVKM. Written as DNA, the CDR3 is TGTGCCAGCAGTATTCCTCCTAGCGGGAGGGCCATTTGGTCAGATACGCAGTATTTT. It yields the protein CASSIPPSGRAIWSDTQYF.

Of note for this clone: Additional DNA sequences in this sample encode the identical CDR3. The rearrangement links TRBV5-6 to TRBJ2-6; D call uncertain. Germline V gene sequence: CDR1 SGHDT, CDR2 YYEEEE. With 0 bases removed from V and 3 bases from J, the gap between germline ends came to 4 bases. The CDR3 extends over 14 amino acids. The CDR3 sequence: CASSLVFGANVLTF. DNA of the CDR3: TGTGCCAGCAGCTTGGTTTTTGGGGCCAACGTCCTGACTTTC.

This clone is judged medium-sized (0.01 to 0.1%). CDR3 in DNA: TGTGCCAGCTCACCACCGTTTAGGGGGAGAGGTGTCTCGGGTGAGCAGTTCTTC. Protein sequence: CASSPPFRGRGVSGEQFF. The chain employs TRBV18 and TRBJ2-1, with a weak D call TRBD1 (6 bases). Trimming took 0 bases from V and 9 from J, leaving 24 bases between them. The CDR3 covers 18 residues. Germline V CDR1 and CDR2: KGHSH, LQKENI.

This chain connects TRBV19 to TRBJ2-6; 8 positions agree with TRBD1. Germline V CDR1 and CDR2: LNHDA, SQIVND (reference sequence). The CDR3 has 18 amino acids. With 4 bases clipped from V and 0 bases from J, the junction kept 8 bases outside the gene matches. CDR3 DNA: TGTGCCAGTAGTAGTGGGCAGGGGGCGCGCTCTGGGGCCAACGTCCTGACTTTC. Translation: CASSSGQGARSGANVLTF. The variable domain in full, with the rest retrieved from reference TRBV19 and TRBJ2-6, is DGGITQSPKYLFRKEGQNVTLSCEQNLNHDAMYWYRQDPGQGLRLIYYSQIVNDFQKGDIAEGYSVSREKKESFPLTVTSAQKNPTAFYLCASSSGQGARSGANVLTFGAGSRLTVL.

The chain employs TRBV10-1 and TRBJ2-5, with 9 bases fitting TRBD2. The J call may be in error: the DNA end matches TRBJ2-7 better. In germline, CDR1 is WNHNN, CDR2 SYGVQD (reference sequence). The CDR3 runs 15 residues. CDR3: CASFYSGRIEGEQYF. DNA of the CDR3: TGCGCCAGCTTTTACAGCGGGAGGATTGAGGGCGAGCAGTACTTC.

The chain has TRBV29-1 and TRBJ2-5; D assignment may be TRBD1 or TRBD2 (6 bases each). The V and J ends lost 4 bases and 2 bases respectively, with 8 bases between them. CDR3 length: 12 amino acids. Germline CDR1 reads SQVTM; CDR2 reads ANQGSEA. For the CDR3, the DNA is TGCAGCGTTGGCGGGACACAAGAGACCCAGTACTTC. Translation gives CSVGGTQETQYF.

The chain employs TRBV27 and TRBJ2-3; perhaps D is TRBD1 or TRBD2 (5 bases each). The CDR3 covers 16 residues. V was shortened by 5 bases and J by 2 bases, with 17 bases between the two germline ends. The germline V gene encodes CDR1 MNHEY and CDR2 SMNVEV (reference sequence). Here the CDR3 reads CASSAQPGRLTDTQYF. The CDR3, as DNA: TGTGCCAGCAGTGCACAACCGGGGCGCCTCACAGATACGCAGTATTTT.

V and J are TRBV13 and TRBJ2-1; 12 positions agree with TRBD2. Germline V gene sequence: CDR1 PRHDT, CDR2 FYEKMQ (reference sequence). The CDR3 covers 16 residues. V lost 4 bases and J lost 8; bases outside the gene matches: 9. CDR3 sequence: CASSWKTSGSGDEQFF. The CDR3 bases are TGTGCCAGCAGCTGGAAGACTAGCGGGAGTGGTGATGAGCAGTTCTTC.

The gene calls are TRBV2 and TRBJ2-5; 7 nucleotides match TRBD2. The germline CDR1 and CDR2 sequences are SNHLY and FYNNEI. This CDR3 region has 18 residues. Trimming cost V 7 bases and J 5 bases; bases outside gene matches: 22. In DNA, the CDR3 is TGTGCCAGCATTAGGGAGGGACTGGGCTCCCGTGGAGGGGAGACCCAGTACTTC. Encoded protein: CASIREGLGSRGGETQYF.

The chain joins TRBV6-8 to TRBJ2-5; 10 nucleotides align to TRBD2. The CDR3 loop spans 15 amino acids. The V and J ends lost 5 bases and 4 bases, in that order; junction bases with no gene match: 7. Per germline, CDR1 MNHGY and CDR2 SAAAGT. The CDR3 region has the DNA TGTGCCAGCAGTGGGACTAGCGCGCCCCGAGAGACCCAGTACTTC. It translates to CASSGTSAPRETQYF.

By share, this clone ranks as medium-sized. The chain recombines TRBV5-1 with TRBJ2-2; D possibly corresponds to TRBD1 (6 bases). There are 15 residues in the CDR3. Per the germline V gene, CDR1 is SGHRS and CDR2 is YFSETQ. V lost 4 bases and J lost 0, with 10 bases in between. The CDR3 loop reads CASSVGQANTGELFF. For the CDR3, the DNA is TGCGCCAGCAGCGTGGGACAAGCGAACACCGGGGAGCTGTTTTTT.